A single sample gave rise to the 12 T cell receptor beta chains below, sequenced in a study of human T cells and chemical hapten exposure. Time point of the sample: patch test 2, 6 weeks after DPC sensitization. Treatment specified: therapeutic diphenylcyclopropenone sensitization with weekly scalp DPC. Each CDR3 protein gets one entry after TCRdb re-called the RACE reads with MiXCR. The repertoire has a few hundred thousand distinct CDR3 sequences, more than 5% of them found once; the top ten carry about 5.4%. This specimen was whole blood, taken in connection with sensitization to the hapten diphenylcyclopropenone (DPC). The source is a woman under 30 with alopecia areata. Some clones in this sample may be carry-over from other donors' samples.

CDR3 protein: CASSRSTAINSPLHF. The CDR3 nucleotides are TGTGCCAGCAGTCGATCGACAGCAATTAATTCACCCCTCCACTTT. The chain links TRBV6-5 to TRBJ1-6; a weak D match, TRBD1 (5 bases). Trimming took off 5 bases at V and 6 bases at J, with 14 bases between the two ends. This CDR3 contains 15 residues. Germline loops: CDR1 MNHEY, CDR2 SVGAGI.

This clonotype was recorded at least ten times. The chain combines TRBV20-1 with TRBJ1-5; D is ambiguous. Deletions cut 6 bases from V and 3 bases from J, with 21 bases between. This CDR3 has 16 residues. Germline CDR1 and CDR2: DFQATT and SNEGSKA (reference sequence). CDR3 amino acids: CSAQEYPGQLNQPQHF. CDR3 sequence (DNA): TGCAGTGCCCAAGAATATCCAGGTCAGCTCAATCAGCCCCAGCATTTT.

A word on this clonotype: One end of the junction is discordant with germline, which a read error may explain. This rearrangement joins TRBV9 to TRBJ1-3; TRBD1 matches 7 bases. The CDR3 loop spans 17 amino acids. Per the germline V gene, CDR1 is SGDLS and CDR2 is YYNGEE. The DNA of the CDR3 is TGTGCCAGCAGCACCTGGGGACAGTATTCCTCTGGAAACACCATGTATTTT. Translation: CASSTWGQYSSGNTMYF. Complete variable domain (other parts from reference TRBV9 and TRBJ1-3): DSGVTQTPKHLITATGQRVTLRCSPRSGDLSVYWYQQSLDQGLQFLIQYYNGEERAKGNILERFSAQQFPDLHSELNLSSLELGDSALYFCASSTWGQYSSGNTMYFGEGSWLTVV.

The V gene is TRBV5-1, the J gene TRBJ2-7; 10 bases are a match to TRBD2. The CDR3 length is 15 residues. V lost 0 bases, J lost 6 bases, and 6 bases stayed unmatched. CDR1 is SGHRS and CDR2 is YFSETQ in the germline V gene. The CDR3 region is CASSLESSGGGEQYF. The CDR3 DNA reads TGCGCCAGCAGCTTGGAGTCTAGCGGGGGAGGCGAGCAGTACTTC.

This clonotype was detected ten times or more. V gene TRBV28 combines with J gene TRBJ2-7; 9 nucleotides agree with TRBD1. The CDR3 contains 14 residues. Germline CDR1 reads MDHEN; CDR2 reads SYDVKM. The V segment lost 6 bases and the J segment 5 bases; nucleotides outside the gene matches: 8. DNA for the CDR3: TGTGCCAGCAGCCCCGCGGACAGGGGCAACGAGCAGTACTTC. Amino acids: CASSPADRGNEQYF.

The chain combines TRBV28 with TRBJ2-7; TRBD1 aligns across 7 bases. Per the germline V gene, CDR1 is MDHEN and CDR2 is SYDVKM. CDR3 length: 14 residues. Trimming took 4 bases from V and 7 from J; bases not matched to a gene: 10. The CDR3 reads CASSSRDRLLEQYF. The CDR3 nucleotides are TGTGCCAGCAGTTCCCGGGACAGACTTCTGGAGCAGTACTTC.

The V gene is TRBV4-2, the J gene TRBJ2-5; 8 bases align to TRBD2. Germline trimming cut 0 bases from V and 2 bases from J; bases unmatched to any gene: 8. Germline CDR1 is LGHNA and CDR2 is YNFKEQ. The CDR3 has 17 residues. In DNA form, the CDR3 reads TGTGCCAGCAGCCAAGATCGGCGACTAGCGACACAAGAGACCCAGTACTTC. Its protein product is CASSQDRRLATQETQYF.

The chain combines TRBV6-5 with TRBJ2-7, with D perhaps TRBD1 (6 bases). The CDR3 contains 16 residues. The V gene's germline CDR1 is MNHEY and CDR2 SVGAGI. V lost 4 bases and J lost 7, with 23 bases in between. This chain's CDR3 is CASSSISGQGGWEQYF. The DNA of the CDR3 is TGTGCCAGCAGTTCCATCTCCGGACAAGGGGGATGGGAGCAGTACTTC.

The sample holds many counts of this clonotype. The chain employs TRBV5-4 and TRBJ1-1; TRBD1 matches 8 bases. V lost 4 bases to trimming and J lost 0 bases; unmatched junction nucleotides: 5. Germline-derived CDR1 and CDR2 are SGHNT and YYREEE (reference sequence). The CDR3 contains 15 residues. The CDR3 loop reads CASSPLTGVNTEAFF. As DNA, the CDR3 is TGTGCCAGCAGCCCACTGACAGGGGTGAACACTGAAGCTTTCTTT.

This sequence joins TRBV6-6 and TRBJ2-1; 11 bases map to TRBD2. The germline gives CDR1 MNHNY, CDR2 SVGAGI (reference sequence). The CDR3 has 17 amino acids. Losses at the gene ends were 3 bases for V and 1 base for J; bases not matched to a gene: 5. CDR3 bases: TGTGCCAGCAGTTATCTTAGCGGGGGGGATTCCTACAATGAGCAGTTCTTC. Its translation is CASSYLSGGDSYNEQFF.

This clonotype was seen only a few times. The chain carries TRBV6-4 and TRBJ2-3; 14 bases agree with TRBD2. CDR1 and CDR2 (germline): MRHNA, SNTAGT. The CDR3 totals 16 residues. V dropped 2 bases and J dropped 4; count of bases not matched to a gene: 2. The CDR3 DNA follows: TGTGCCAGCAGTGACGAGACTAGCGGGGGGGCAGATACGCAGTATTTT. Translating it yields CASSDETSGGADTQYF.

The chain recombines TRBV6-6 with TRBJ2-2; TRBD2 might be the D (6 bases). The CDR3 loop spans 18 amino acids. CDR1 is MNHNY and CDR2 is SVGAGI in the germline V gene (reference sequence). Trimming took 6 bases from V and 6 from J, leaving 26 bases between them. CDR3 sequence (DNA): TGTGCCAGCAGGACGTCGGGACGGGCGGGGTGGAGAGCCGGGGAGCTGTTTTTT. Translated: CASRTSGRAGWRAGELFF.